This T cell receptor (beta chain) was profiled in a study of blood T cell repertoires in COVID-19 (dated by TCRdb to the early 2020s). Notes on the research overall: Collaborator samples came from the United States, Italy and Spain and covered acute and convalescent phases of COVID-19. The prospective study material was composed of cDNA or gDNA derived from T cells, B-cell-depleted T cells, or PBMCs. Deeply sampled blood TCRbeta repertoires from subjects exposed to, actively infected with, or recovered from COVID-19 were included in the dataset. The repertoires were made available in a free public database intended to serve as a resource for research on the immune response to SARS-CoV-2. Samples came from the ongoing ImmuneRACE study (first 160 participants) plus 1,254 subjects from 6 global collaborators. A de-identified subject ID, COVID-19 status, age in years and sex were almost always included in the sample metadata. Where available, HLA class I and class II types were obtained from metadata supplied by the sample provider rather than from assay-based typing.

Remarks on this clone: No antigen is known for it. No much larger clonotype is one base removed from it; base qualities were not supplied.

TCRbeta CDR3 regions were amplified from genomic DNA using the immunoSEQ Assay, a bias-controlled multiplex PCR. The paper's processing steps were these. Within the assay, amplification of reference gene primers was used to estimate how many nucleated cells each sample contained. Sequence reads were collapsed and filtered to measure the absolute abundance of every unique TCRbeta CDR3 rearrangement. Productive Simpson clonality was computed per sample as the square root of Simpson's diversity index over productive rearrangements. TCRdb retrieved this table from immuneACCESS and kept in-frame rearrangements only. Not all clones are present; in checked studies, unresolved V genes account for under half, and no reason is known for the remainder. Clone size and V and J calls were adopted from that table, with D and trimming inferred from the DNA. For this sample there are more than 200,000 clones; 87% appear just once. Under 4% of the sample comes from the top ten.

Points the paper makes about the study in general: The amount of clinical and demographic metadata varied by source and participant and was provided uncurated.

The collaborating institutions used their own protocols to collect whole blood in K2EDTA tubes. For TCRbeta analysis, collaborators shipped samples in one of three forms: frozen whole blood, isolated PBMCs, or DNA extracted from either of those sample types. This clonotype originated in a young man with active or convalescent COVID-19. The material sequenced was peripheral blood.

The base sequence is TGTGCCAGCAGCCCCCAAGTCGCGATGCAGCAGTACTTC. It codes for CASSPQVAMQQYF. This receptor chain uses TRBV5-4 and TRBJ2-7; the D gene assignment is ambiguous. The CDR3 runs 13 amino acids, cysteine and phenylalanine included. Only the CDR3 portion is preserved as DNA: 39 bases, with reading frame beginning at the first base. The junction carries 16 bases between V and J, which are trimmed by 4 bases and 8 bases respectively. For CDR1 and CDR2, the germline V gene (reference sequence) lists SGHNT and YYREEE.